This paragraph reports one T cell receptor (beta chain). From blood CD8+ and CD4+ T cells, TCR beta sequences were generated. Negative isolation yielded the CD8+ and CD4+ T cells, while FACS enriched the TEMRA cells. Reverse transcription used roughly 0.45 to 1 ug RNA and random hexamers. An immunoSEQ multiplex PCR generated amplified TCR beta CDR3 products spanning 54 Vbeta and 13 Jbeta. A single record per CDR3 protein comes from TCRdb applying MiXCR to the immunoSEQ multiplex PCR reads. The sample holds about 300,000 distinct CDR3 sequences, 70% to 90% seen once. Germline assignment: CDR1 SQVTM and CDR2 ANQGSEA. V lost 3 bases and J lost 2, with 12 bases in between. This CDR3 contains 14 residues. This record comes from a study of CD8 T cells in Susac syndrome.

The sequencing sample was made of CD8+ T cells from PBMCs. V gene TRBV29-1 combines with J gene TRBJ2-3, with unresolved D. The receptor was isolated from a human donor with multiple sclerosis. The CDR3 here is CSVEQKETTDTQYF. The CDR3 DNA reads TGCAGCGTTGAGCAGAAAGAGACCACAGATACGCAGTATTTT.